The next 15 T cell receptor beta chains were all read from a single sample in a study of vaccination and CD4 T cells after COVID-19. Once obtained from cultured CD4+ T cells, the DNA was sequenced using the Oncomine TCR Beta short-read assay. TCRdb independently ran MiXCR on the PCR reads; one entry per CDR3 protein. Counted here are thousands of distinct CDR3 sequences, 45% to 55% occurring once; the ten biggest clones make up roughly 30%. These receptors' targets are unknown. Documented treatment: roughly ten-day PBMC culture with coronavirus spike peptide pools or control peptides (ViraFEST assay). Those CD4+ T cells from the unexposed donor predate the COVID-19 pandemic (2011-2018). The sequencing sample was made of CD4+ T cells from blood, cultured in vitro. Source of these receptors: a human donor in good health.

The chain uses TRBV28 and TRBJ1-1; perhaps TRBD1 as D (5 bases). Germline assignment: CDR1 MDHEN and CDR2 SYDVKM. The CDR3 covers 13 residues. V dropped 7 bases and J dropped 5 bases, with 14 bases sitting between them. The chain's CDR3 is CASIQGAVTEAFF. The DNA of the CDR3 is TGTGCCAGCATTCAAGGGGCAGTTACTGAAGCTTTCTTT.

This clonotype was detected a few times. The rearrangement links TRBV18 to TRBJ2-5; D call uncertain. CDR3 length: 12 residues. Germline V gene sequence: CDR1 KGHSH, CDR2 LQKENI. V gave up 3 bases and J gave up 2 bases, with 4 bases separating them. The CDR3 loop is CASSPGQETQYF. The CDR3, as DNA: TGTGCCAGCTCACCGGGGCAAGAGACCCAGTACTTC.

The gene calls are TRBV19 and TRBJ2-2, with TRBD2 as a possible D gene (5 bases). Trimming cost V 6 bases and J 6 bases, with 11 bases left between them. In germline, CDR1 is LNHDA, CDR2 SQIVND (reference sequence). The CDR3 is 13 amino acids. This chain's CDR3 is CASSPGRAGELFF. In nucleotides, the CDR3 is TGTGCCAGTAGCCCCGGGCGGGCCGGGGAGCTGTTTTTT.

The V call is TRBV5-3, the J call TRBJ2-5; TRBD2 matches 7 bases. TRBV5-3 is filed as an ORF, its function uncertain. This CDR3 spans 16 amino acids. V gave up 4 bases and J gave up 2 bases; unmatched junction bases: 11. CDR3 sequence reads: CARSPEGEGMQETQYF. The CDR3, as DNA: TGTGCCAGAAGCCCCGAAGGGGAGGGAATGCAAGAGACCCAGTACTTC.

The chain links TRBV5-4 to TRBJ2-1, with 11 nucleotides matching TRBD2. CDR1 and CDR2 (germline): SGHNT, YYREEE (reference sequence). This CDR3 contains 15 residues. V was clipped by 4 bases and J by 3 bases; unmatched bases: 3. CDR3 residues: CASSPSGGNYNEQFF. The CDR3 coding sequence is TGTGCCAGCAGCCCTAGCGGGGGGAACTACAATGAGCAGTTCTTC.

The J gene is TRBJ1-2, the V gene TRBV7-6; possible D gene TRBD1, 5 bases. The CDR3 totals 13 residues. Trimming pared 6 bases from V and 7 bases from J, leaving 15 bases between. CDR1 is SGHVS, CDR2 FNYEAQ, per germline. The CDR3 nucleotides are TGTGCCAGCAGTTCGTCAGGGATCCGTGGCTACACCTTC. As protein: CASSSSGIRGYTF.

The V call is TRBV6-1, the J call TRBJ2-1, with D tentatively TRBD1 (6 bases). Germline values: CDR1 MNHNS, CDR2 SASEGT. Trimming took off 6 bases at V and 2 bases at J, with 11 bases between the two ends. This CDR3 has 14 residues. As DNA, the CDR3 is TGTGCCAGCAGGGCAGGGGCTGCCTACAATGAGCAGTTCTTC. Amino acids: CASRAGAAYNEQFF.

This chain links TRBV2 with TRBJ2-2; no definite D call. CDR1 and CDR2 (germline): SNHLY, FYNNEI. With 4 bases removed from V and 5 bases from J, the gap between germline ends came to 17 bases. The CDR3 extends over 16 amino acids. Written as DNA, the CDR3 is TGTGCCAGCAGTGGTAATAGATTAGCCTCTACCGGGGAGCTGTTTTTT. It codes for CASSGNRLASTGELFF.

CDR3 sequence: CAWGLAGGIRDTQYF. The CDR3 nucleotides are TGTGCCTGGGGACTAGCGGGAGGGATTAGGGATACGCAGTATTTT. This chain connects TRBV30 to TRBJ2-3; 15 bases line up with TRBD2. V shed 5 bases, J shed 6 bases, and the junction held 6 bases outside the gene matches. Germline V gene data show CDR1 as GTSNPN and CDR2 as SVGIG (reference sequence). The CDR3 is 15 amino acids. Based on the CDR3 plus reference TRBV30 and TRBJ2-3, the full variable domain is SQTIHQWPATLVQPVGSPLSLECTVEGTSNPNLYWYRQAAGRGLQLLFYSVGIGQISSEVPQNLSASRPQDRQFILSSKKLLLSDSGFYLCAWGLAGGIRDTQYFGPGTRLTVL.

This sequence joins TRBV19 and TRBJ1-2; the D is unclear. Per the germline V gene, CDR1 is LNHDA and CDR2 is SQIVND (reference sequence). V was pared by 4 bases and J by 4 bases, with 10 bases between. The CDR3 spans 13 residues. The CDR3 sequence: CASSTGSGYGYTF. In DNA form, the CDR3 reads TGTGCCAGTAGTACGGGGAGCGGCTATGGCTACACCTTC.

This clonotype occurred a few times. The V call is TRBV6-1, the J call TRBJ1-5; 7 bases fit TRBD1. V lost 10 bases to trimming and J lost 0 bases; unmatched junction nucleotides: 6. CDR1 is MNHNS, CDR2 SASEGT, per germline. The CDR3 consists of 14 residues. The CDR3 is CATGGVYSNQPQHF. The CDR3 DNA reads TGTGCCACAGGGGGGGTCTATAGCAATCAGCCCCAGCATTTT.

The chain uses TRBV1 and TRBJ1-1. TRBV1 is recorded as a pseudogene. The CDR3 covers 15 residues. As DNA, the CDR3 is TGCACCAGCAGCCCCTACAGCATGGGGAACACTGAAGCTTTCTTT. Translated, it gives CTSSPYSMGNTEAFF.

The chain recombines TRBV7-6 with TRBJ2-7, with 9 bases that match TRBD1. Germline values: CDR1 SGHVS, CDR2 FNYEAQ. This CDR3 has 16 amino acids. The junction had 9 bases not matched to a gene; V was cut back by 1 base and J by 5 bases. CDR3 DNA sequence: TGTGCCAGCAGCTTAGGTCCTCTTGGACAGGGGAACGAGCAGTACTTC. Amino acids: CASSLGPLGQGNEQYF.

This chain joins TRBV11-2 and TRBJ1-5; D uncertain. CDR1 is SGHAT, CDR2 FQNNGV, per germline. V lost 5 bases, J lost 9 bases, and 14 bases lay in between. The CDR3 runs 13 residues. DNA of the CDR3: TGTGCCAGCAGCCCCCGGGAGCGGGGGCCCCAGCATTTT. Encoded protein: CASSPRERGPQHF.

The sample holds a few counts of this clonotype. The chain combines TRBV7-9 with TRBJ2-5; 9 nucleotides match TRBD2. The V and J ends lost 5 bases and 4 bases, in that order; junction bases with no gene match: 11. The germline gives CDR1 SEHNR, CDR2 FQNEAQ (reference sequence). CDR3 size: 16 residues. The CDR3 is CASSQGAGGPGETQYF. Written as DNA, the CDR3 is TGTGCCAGCAGCCAAGGGGCGGGGGGGCCTGGAGAGACCCAGTACTTC. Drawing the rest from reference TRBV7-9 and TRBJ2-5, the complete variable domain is DTGVSQNPRHKITKRGQNVTFRCDPISEHNRLYWYRQTLGQGPEFLTYFQNEAQLEKSRLLSDRFSAERPKGSFSTLEIQRTEQGDSAMYLCASSQGAGGPGETQYFGPGTRLLVL.